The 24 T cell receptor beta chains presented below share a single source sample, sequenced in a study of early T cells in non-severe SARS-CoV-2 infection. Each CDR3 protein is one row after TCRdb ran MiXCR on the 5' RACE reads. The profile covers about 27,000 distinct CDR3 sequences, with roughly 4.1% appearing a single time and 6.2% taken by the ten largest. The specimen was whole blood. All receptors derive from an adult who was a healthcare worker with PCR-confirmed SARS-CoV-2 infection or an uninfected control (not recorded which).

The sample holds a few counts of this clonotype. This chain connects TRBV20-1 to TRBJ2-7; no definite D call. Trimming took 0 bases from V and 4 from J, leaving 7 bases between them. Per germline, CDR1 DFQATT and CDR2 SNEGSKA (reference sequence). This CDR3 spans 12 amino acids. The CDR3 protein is CSARDIGYEQYF. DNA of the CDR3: TGCAGTGCTAGAGATATCGGGTACGAGCAGTACTTC.

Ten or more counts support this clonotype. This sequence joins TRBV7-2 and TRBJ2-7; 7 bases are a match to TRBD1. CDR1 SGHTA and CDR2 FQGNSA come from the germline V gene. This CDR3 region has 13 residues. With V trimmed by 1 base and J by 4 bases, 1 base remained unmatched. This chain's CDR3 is CASSLEQGYEQYF. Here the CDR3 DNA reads TGTGCCAGCAGCTTAGAACAGGGGTACGAGCAGTACTTC.

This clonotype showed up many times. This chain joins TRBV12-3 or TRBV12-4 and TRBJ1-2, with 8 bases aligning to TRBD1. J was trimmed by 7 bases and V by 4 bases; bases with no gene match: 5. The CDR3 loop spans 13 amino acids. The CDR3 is CASSSFQGAGYTF. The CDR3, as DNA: TGTGCCAGCAGTTCCTTCCAGGGGGCTGGCTACACCTTC.

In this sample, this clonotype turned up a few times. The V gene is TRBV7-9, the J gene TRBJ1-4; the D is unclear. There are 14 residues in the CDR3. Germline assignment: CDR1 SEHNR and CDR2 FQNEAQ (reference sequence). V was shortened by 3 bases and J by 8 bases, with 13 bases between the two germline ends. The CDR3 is CASSLDQQTEKLFF. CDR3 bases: TGTGCCAGCAGCTTGGACCAACAAACCGAAAAACTGTTTTTT.

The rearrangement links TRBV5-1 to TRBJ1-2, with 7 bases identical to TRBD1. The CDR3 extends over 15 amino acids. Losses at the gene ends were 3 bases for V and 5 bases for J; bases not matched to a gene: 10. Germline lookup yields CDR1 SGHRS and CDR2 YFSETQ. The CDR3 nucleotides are TGCGCCAGCAGCTGGATTGACAGGGTTGAATATGGCTACACCTTC. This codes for CASSWIDRVEYGYTF.

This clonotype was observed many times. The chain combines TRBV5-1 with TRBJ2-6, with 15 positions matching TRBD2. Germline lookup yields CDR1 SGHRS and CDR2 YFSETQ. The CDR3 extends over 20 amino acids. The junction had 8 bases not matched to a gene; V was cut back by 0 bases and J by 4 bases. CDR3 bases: TGCGCCAGCAGCTTGGCGGGACTAGCGGGAGGATTGGGCGGGGCCAACGTCCTGACTTTC. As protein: CASSLAGLAGGLGGANVLTF.

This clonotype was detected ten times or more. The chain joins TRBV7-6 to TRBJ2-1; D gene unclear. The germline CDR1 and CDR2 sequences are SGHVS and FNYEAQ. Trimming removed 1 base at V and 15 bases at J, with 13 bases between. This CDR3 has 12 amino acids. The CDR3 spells CASSLGLGSWFF. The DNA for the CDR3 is TGTGCCAGCAGCTTAGGCTTGGGTAGCTGGTTCTTC.

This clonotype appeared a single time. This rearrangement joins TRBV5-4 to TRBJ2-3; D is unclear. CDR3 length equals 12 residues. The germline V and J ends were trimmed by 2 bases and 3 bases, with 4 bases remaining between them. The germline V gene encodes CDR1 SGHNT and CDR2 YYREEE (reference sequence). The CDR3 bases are TGTGCCAGCAGCTTTGGAACAGATACGCAGTATTTT. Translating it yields CASSFGTDTQYF.

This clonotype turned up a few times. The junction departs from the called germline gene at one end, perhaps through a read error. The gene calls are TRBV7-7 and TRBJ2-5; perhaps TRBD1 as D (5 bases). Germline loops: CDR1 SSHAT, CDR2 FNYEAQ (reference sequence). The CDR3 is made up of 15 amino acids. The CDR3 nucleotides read TGTGCTAGCAGCCCCCAATGGGGCCCCCAAGAGACCCAGTACTTC. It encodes CASSPQWGPQETQYF.

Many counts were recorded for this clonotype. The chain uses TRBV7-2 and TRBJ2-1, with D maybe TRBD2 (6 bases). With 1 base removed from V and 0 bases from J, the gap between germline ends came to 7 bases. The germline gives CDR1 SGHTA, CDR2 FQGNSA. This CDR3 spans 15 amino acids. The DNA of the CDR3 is TGTGCCAGCAGCTTAGGGAGGGCCTCCTACAATGAGCAGTTCTTC. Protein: CASSLGRASYNEQFF.

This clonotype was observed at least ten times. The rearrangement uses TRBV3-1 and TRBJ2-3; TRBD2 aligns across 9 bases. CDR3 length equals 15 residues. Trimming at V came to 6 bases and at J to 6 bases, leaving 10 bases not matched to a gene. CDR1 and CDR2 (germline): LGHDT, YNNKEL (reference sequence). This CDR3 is CASREAGGPLDTQYF. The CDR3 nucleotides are TGTGCCAGCAGGGAGGCGGGAGGGCCTTTGGATACGCAGTATTTT.

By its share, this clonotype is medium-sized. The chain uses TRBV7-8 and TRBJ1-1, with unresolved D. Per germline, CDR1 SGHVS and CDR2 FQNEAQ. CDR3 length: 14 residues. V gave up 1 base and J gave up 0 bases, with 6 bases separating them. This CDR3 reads CASSLGWLNTEAFF. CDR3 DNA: TGTGCCAGCAGCTTAGGTTGGTTGAACACTGAAGCTTTCTTT.

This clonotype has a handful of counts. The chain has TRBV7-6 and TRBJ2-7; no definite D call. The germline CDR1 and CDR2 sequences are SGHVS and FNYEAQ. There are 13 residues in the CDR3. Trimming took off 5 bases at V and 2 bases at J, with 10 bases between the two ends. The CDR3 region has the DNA TGTGCCAGCAGCGTGAGTCAGGCCTACGAGCAGTACTTC. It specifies CASSVSQAYEQYF.

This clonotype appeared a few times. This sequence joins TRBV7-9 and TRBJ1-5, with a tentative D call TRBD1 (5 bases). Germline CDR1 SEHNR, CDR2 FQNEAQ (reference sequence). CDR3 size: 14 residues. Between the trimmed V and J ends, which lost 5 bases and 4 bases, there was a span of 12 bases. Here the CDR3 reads CASSKPGRNQPQHF. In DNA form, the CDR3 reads TGTGCCAGCAGCAAACCGGGACGAAATCAGCCCCAGCATTTT.

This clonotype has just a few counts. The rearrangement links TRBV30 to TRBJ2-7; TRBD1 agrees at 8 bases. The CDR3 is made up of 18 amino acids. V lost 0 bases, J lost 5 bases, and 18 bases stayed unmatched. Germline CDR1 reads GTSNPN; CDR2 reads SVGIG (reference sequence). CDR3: CAWSVFLSGAGGLNEQYF. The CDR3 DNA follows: TGTGCCTGGAGTGTTTTTTTGAGTGGGGCAGGGGGCCTAAACGAGCAGTACTTC.

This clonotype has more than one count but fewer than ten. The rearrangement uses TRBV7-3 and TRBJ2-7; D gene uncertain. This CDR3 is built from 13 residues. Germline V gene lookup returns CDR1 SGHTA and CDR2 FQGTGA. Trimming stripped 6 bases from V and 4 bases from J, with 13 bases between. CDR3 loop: CASSSGPRYEQYF. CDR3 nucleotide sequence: TGTGCCAGCAGTTCGGGCCCCCGGTACGAGCAGTACTTC.

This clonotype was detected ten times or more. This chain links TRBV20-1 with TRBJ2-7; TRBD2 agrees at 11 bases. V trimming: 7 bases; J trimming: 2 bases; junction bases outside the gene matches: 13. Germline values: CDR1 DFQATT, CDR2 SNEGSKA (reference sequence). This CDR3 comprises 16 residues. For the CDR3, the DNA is TGCAGTGTAGAGGTAGCGGGAGGGCCATGGGCCTACGAGCAGTACTTC. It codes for CSVEVAGGPWAYEQYF.

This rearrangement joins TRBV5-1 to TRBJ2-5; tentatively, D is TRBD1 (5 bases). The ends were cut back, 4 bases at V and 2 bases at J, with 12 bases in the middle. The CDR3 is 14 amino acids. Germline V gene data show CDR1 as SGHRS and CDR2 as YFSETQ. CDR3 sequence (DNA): TGCGCCAGCAGCAACTTTCAGGGACAAGAGACCCAGTACTTC. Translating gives CASSNFQGQETQYF.

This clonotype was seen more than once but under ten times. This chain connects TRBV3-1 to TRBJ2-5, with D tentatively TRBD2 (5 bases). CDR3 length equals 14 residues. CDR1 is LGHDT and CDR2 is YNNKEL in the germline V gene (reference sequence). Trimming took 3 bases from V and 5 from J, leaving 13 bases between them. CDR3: CASSHPVSAETQYF. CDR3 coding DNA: TGTGCCAGCAGCCACCCGGTTAGCGCGGAGACCCAGTACTTC.

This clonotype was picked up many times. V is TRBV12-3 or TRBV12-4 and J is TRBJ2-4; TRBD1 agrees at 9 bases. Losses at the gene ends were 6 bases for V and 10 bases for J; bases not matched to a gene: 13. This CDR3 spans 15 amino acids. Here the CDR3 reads CASRGHGTGPPIQYF. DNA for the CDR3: TGTGCCAGCAGGGGACACGGGACAGGGCCTCCAATTCAGTACTTC.

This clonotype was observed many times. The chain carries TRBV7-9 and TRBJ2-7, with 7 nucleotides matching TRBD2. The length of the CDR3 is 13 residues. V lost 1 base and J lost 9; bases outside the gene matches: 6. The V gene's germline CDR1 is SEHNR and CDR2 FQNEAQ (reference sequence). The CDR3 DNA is TGTGCCAGCAGCTTAGGTTCGCCGGGAGGGCAGTACTTC. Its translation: CASSLGSPGGQYF.

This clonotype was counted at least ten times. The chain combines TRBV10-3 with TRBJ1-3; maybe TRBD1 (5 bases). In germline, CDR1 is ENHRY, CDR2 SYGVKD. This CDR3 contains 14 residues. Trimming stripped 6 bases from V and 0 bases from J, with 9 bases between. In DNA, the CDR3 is TGTGCCATCAGGGCAGGGATCTCTGGAAACACCATATATTTT. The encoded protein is CAIRAGISGNTIYF.

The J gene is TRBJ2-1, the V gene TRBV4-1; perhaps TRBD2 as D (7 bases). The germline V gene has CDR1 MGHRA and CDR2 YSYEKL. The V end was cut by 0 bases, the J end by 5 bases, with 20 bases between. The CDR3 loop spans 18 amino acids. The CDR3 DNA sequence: TGCGCCAGCAGCCAAGAAGGGCGGGGGACAACTAGGGACAATGAGCAGTTCTTC. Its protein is CASSQEGRGTTRDNEQFF.

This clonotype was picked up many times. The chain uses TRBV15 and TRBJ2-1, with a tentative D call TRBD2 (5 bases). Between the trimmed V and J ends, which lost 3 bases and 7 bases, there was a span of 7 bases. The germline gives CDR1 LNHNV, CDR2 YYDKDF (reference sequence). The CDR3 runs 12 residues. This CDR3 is CATSRDWNEQFF. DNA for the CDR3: TGTGCCACCAGCAGGGACTGGAATGAGCAGTTCTTC.